These 30 T cell receptor beta chains were sequenced from one sample in a study of Graves' ophthalmopathy and Graves' hyperthyroidism. TCR beta CDR3 regions were amplified from RNA transcripts. After a first-round RT-PCR with HTBI primers, a second-round multiplex PCR was run. From the multiplex PCR reads, TCRdb called clonotypes with MiXCR, one entry per CDR3 protein. The sample carries 740,000 or so distinct CDR3 sequences, roughly 41% recorded once. The sample was peripheral blood. The receptors here all came from an adult man with Graves' ophthalmopathy.

To note about this clonotype: Just one base apart from a much larger clone, this may be a read error. The chain joins TRBV24-1 to TRBJ1-2; 10 nucleotides match TRBD1. CDR1 and CDR2 from the germline V gene are KGHDR and SFDVKD. The CDR3 covers 15 residues. The CDR3 coding sequence is TGTGCCACCAGTGATCCCGGGACAGGGGAGTATGACTACACCTTC. Protein sequence: CATSDPGTGEYDYTF.

The rearrangement links TRBV5-4 to TRBJ2-7; 12 bases align to TRBD2. J gave up 2 bases and V 7 bases, and 7 bases lay outside the gene matches. Per germline, CDR1 SGHNT and CDR2 YYREEE (reference sequence). CDR3 length: 15 amino acids. The CDR3 DNA reads as TGTGCCAGCTCAACCCGGACTAGCGGGACCTACGAGCAGTACTTC. Its translation: CASSTRTSGTYEQYF.

CDR3 amino acids: CASSLVQGLSYEQYF. In nucleotides, the CDR3 is TGTGCCAGCAGCTTAGTACAGGGCCTCTCCTACGAGCAGTACTTC. The rearrangement joins TRBV7-9 to TRBJ2-7; weak D call: TRBD1 (6 bases). This CDR3 is built from 15 residues. Germline values: CDR1 SEHNR, CDR2 FQNEAQ (reference sequence). V gave up 1 base and J gave up 0 bases, with 10 bases separating them.

This clonotype has a count of ten or more. The chain recombines TRBV7-9 with TRBJ2-7; 10 nucleotides line up with TRBD1. The CDR3 has 13 residues. CDR1 is SEHNR and CDR2 is FQNEAQ in the germline V gene (reference sequence). Losses at the gene ends were 5 bases for V and 5 bases for J; bases not matched to a gene: 3. CDR3 sequence reads: CASSRDRGHEQYF. The CDR3 DNA sequence: TGTGCCAGCAGCCGCGACAGGGGGCACGAGCAGTACTTC.

This clonotype was seen many times. The chain carries TRBV20-1 and TRBJ2-5, with 11 bases fitting TRBD1. Germline loops: CDR1 DFQATT, CDR2 SNEGSKA (reference sequence). This CDR3 is built from 16 residues. Trimming removed 6 bases from V and 5 bases from J; junction bases left unmatched: 14. The CDR3 here is CSAPSRTGGITETQYF. The CDR3 DNA is TGCAGTGCCCCTTCCCGGACAGGGGGCATCACGGAGACCCAGTACTTC.

CDR3 nucleotide sequence: TGTGGCACCCGCAGGGGAACTAATAATTCACCCCTCCACTTT. The encoded protein is CGTRRGTNNSPLHF. The gene calls are TRBV25-1 and TRBJ1-6; TRBD1 is a possible D gene (6 bases). This CDR3 region has 14 residues. Germline-derived CDR1 and CDR2 are MGHDK and SYGVNS.

This clonotype was recorded a few times. This chain joins TRBV7-9 and TRBJ2-2; D not resolved. Trimming removed 6 bases at V and 7 bases at J, with 9 bases between. The CDR3 totals 12 residues. Germline V CDR1 and CDR2: SEHNR, FQNEAQ (reference sequence). In DNA, the CDR3 is TGTGCCAGCAGAAGAAGCGTCGGGGAGCTGTTTTTT. It specifies CASRRSVGELFF.

This clonotype was detected a few times. V is TRBV6-9 and J is TRBJ2-5; D might be TRBD2 (5 bases). The CDR3 totals 16 residues. CDR1 is MNHGY and CDR2 is SVAAGI in the germline V gene. V gave up 0 bases and J gave up 5 bases, with 16 bases separating them. The CDR3 is CASSYSSSGIAETQYF. The CDR3 region has the DNA TGTGCCAGCAGTTATTCGTCGTCGGGGATCGCTGAGACCCAGTACTTC.

V usage is TRBV15 and J usage is TRBJ1-1, with 7 bases fitting TRBD1. The J call may not be correct, given that the DNA end is closer to TRBJ2-2. Germline V gene sequence: CDR1 LNHNV, CDR2 YYDKDF (reference sequence). CDR3 size: 16 residues. For the CDR3, the DNA is TGTGCCACCAGCAGAATAACAGGGGTCGGGACCGGGGAGCTGTTTTTT. Amino acids: CATSRITGVGTGELFF.

This clonotype was counted ten times or more. J is TRBJ1-2 and V is TRBV4-1; possibly TRBD1 for D (5 bases). This CDR3 contains 14 residues. CDR1 is MGHRA, CDR2 YSYEKL, per germline. Trimming left V 4 bases short and J 7 bases short, with 16 bases between. The CDR3 coding sequence is TGCGCCAGCAGCCCAGGGACTCCCTCCCCTGGCTACACCTTC. Its translation is CASSPGTPSPGYTF.

This clonotype is a singleton in its sample. The gene calls are TRBV5-1 and TRBJ1-5; weak D call: TRBD1 (6 bases). Germline V gene data show CDR1 as SGHRS and CDR2 as YFSETQ. The CDR3 is 18 residues long. V was pared by 9 bases and J by 1 base, with 26 bases between. As DNA, the CDR3 is TGCGCCACCAATAATGCCGGTAAGAAAGGGGGGAGCAATCAGCCCCAGCATTTT. Translated, it gives CATNNAGKKGGSNQPQHF.

A word on this clonotype: A read error may be the cause here, since a much bigger clone is one base away. No conserved phenylalanine or tryptophan is present at the end of the CDR3, so a read error is the likely explanation. The V gene is TRBV25-1, the J gene TRBJ1-4; D unresolved. This CDR3 region has 13 residues. V lost 6 bases, J lost 1 base, and 6 bases lay in between. The germline gives CDR1 MGHDK, CDR2 SYGVNS. The CDR3 DNA reads as TGTGCCAGCAGAGGGAGAACTAATGAAAAACTGTTTCTT. Protein sequence: CASRGRTNEKLFL.

Notes on this clonotype: A much larger clonotype is one base distant, so this may be a read error. The chain uses TRBV15 and TRBJ2-2; 12 bases agree with TRBD1. Germline V lookup: CDR1 LNHNV, CDR2 YYDKDF (reference sequence). The length of the CDR3 is 13 residues. This CDR3 reads CATGQGAPGKLFF. In DNA, the CDR3 is TGTGCCACGGGACAGGGGGCACCCGGGAAGCTGTTTTTT. Looking up the rest from reference TRBV15 and TRBJ2-2 gives the full variable domain: DAMVIQNPRYQVTQFGKPVTLSCSQTLNHNVMYWYQQKSSQAPKLLFHYYDKDFNNEADTPDNFQSRRPNTSFCFLDIRSPGLGDTAMYLCATGQGAPGKLFFGEGSRLTVL.

The chain has TRBV11-2 and TRBJ2-5; TRBD2 matches at 7 bases. The V gene end was trimmed by 5 bases and the J gene end by 0 bases; junction bases not matched to a gene: 9. Per germline, CDR1 SGHAT and CDR2 FQNNGV. The CDR3 loop spans 16 amino acids. The CDR3 coding sequence is TGTGCCAGCAGCCAAGATCCAGCGGGATACCAAGAGACCCAGTACTTC. This translates into CASSQDPAGYQETQYF. Filled out from reference TRBV11-2 and TRBJ2-5, the complete variable domain reads EAGVAQSPRYKIIEKRQSVAFWCNPISGHATLYWYQQILGQGPKLLIQFQNNGVVDDSQLPKDRFSAERLKGVDSTLKIQPAKLEDSAVYLCASSQDPAGYQETQYFGPGTRLLVL.

This clonotype occurred once. J is TRBJ2-5 and V is TRBV27, with a weak D call TRBD2 (5 bases). Between the trimmed V and J ends, which lost 0 bases and 4 bases, there was a span of 12 bases. There are 15 residues in the CDR3. The germline V gene encodes CDR1 MNHEY and CDR2 SMNVEV (reference sequence). The DNA of the CDR3 is TGTGCCAGCAGTTTATCCCGTCTAGCTCGAGAGACCCAGTACTTC. It translates to CASSLSRLARETQYF.

The chain is built from TRBV20-1 and TRBJ2-6; no clear D gene. V lost 2 bases to trimming and J lost 7 bases, with 6 bases between them. This CDR3 has 12 residues. The V gene's germline CDR1 is DFQATT and CDR2 SNEGSKA (reference sequence). The DNA of the CDR3 is TGCAGTGCTAGAAGAGGAGCCAACGTCCTGACTTTC. Translation: CSARRGANVLTF.

This clonotype came up many times. The rearrangement links TRBV29-1 to TRBJ2-7; D is undetermined. Deletions cut 5 bases from V and 2 bases from J, with 16 bases between. Germline V CDR1 and CDR2: SQVTM, ANQGSEA. The CDR3 is 14 amino acids. The CDR3 loop reads CSVQPILGTYEQYF. CDR3 DNA sequence: TGCAGCGTTCAACCGATCCTAGGAACCTACGAGCAGTACTTC.

Concerning this clonotype: An end of the junction does not agree with germline; a read error may underlie this. The rearrangement uses TRBV10-2 and TRBJ1-2; D might be TRBD1 (5 bases). Germline V gene data show CDR1 as WSHSY and CDR2 as SAAADI. There are 12 residues in the CDR3. CDR3 residues: CATRGGSYGYTF. Written as DNA, the CDR3 is TGTGCCACCCGCGGGGGTTCCTATGGCTACACCTTC.

This clonotype has a count of ten or more. V is TRBV20-1 and J is TRBJ1-1; D remains unclear. V was cut by 3 bases and J by 1 base, with 12 bases left in between. This CDR3 contains 14 residues. Germline loops: CDR1 DFQATT, CDR2 SNEGSKA (reference sequence). DNA of the CDR3: TGCAGTGCTAGGAGGGTGTGGGAGAACACTGAAGCTTTCTTT. Amino acid sequence: CSARRVWENTEAFF.

The genes are TRBV10-2 and TRBJ2-7; 9 bases match TRBD1. Trimming took 0 bases from V and 0 from J; bases not matched to a gene: 3. This CDR3 has 16 amino acids. Germline loops: CDR1 WSHSY, CDR2 SAAADI. The CDR3 is CASSESGTGSSYEQYF. DNA for the CDR3: TGCGCCAGCAGTGAGTCAGGGACAGGGAGCTCCTACGAGCAGTACTTC.

The table lists this clonotype with many counts. Compared with germline, one end of the junction differs, possibly owing to a read error. V is TRBV7-3 and J is TRBJ2-5; 9 bases fit TRBD2. Germline-derived CDR1 and CDR2 are SGHTA and FQGTGA. The CDR3 extends over 14 amino acids. DNA for the CDR3: TGTGCTAGCAGCCTTAGCGGGGGCCAAGAGACCCAGTACTTC. The encoded protein is CASSLSGGQETQYF.

This chain uses TRBV2 with TRBJ2-7, with no clear D. CDR3 length equals 12 residues. With 5 bases removed from V and 7 bases from J, the gap between germline ends came to 12 bases. Germline CDR1 and CDR2: SNHLY and FYNNEI. CDR3 sequence: CASSLLEGEQYF. CDR3 nucleotide sequence: TGTGCCAGCAGTTTATTAGAAGGGGAGCAGTACTTC.

In this sample, this clonotype turned up a few times. V is TRBV10-3 and J is TRBJ2-7, with unresolved D. This CDR3 contains 13 residues. Germline V CDR1 and CDR2: ENHRY, SYGVKD. With 2 bases removed from V and 2 bases from J, the gap between germline ends came to 7 bases. CDR3 nucleotides: TGTGCCATCAGTGAGAGGGTGACCTACGAGCAGTACTTC. It translates to CAISERVTYEQYF.

About this clonotype itself: Relative to the germline gene, one junction end is altered; a read error may explain this. The chain joins TRBV7-8 to TRBJ2-5; D may correspond to TRBD1 or TRBD2 (6 bases each). The CDR3 loop spans 15 amino acids. Germline CDR1 and CDR2: SGHVS and FQNEAQ. In DNA form, the CDR3 reads TGCGCCAGCAGCCAAGTAGGGGGGAACCAAGAGACCCAGTACTTC. It yields the protein CASSQVGGNQETQYF.

In regard to this clonotype: At one boundary the junction diverges from the germline segment, which might be a read error. The J gene is TRBJ1-5, the V gene TRBV24-1; perhaps TRBD1 as D (6 bases). Germline CDR1 reads KGHDR; CDR2 reads SFDVKD. The CDR3 has 14 residues. The CDR3 DNA reads TGTGCCAGCAGTGAACAGGGTTGGAGGCAGCCCCAGCATTTT. This codes for CASSEQGWRQPQHF.

This rearrangement joins TRBV7-3 to TRBJ2-7, with D hard to call. CDR3 length: 13 amino acids. Trimming cost V 6 bases and J 4 bases, with 13 bases left between them. CDR1 SGHTA and CDR2 FQGTGA come from the germline V gene. The CDR3 DNA reads as TGTGCCAGCAGACCGTCGGCGGTATACGAGCAGTACTTC. It specifies CASRPSAVYEQYF.

The CDR3 loop reads CASSRGDRRYYNSPLHF. The CDR3 nucleotides read TGTGCCAGCAGCCGTGGGGACCGACGCTATTATAATTCACCCCTCCACTTT. The chain carries TRBV7-9 and TRBJ1-6, with D maybe TRBD1 (5 bases). This CDR3 is 17 amino acids long. Germline CDR1 is SEHNR and CDR2 is FQNEAQ (reference sequence). V was pared by 5 bases and J by 4 bases, with 18 bases between. Filled out from reference TRBV7-9 and TRBJ1-6, the complete variable domain reads DTGVSQNPRHKITKRGQNVTFRCDPISEHNRLYWYRQTLGQGPEFLTYFQNEAQLEKSRLLSDRFSAERPKGSFSTLEIQRTEQGDSAMYLCASSRGDRRYYNSPLHFGNGTRLTVT.

CDR3 loop: CSVAGADEKLFF. The DNA of the CDR3 is TGCAGCGTTGCTGGGGCGGACGAAAAACTGTTTTTT. V usage is TRBV29-1 and J usage is TRBJ1-4; maybe TRBD1 (5 bases). Trimming took off 4 bases at V and 8 bases at J, with 11 bases between the two ends. There are 12 residues in the CDR3. The germline V gene encodes CDR1 SQVTM and CDR2 ANQGSEA.

CDR3 region: CSARESEDTRNQPQHF. The DNA of the CDR3 is TGCAGTGCTAGAGAAAGCGAGGACACGAGGAATCAGCCCCAGCATTTT. The V and J genes are TRBV20-1 and TRBJ1-5; D is perhaps TRBD1 (5 bases). Germline CDR1 reads DFQATT; CDR2 reads SNEGSKA (reference sequence). Trimming cost V 0 bases and J 4 bases, with 16 bases left between them. The CDR3 sequence is 16 residues long.

The chain employs TRBV7-9 and TRBJ2-5; possibly TRBD1 or TRBD2 for D (7 bases each). The CDR3 covers 14 residues. Germline CDR1 SEHNR, CDR2 FQNEAQ (reference sequence). This chain's CDR3 is CARIVTGEGETQYF. CDR3 bases: TGTGCTAGAATCGTCACAGGGGAGGGAGAGACCCAGTACTTC.